This T cell receptor (beta chain) is from a study of metastatic and nonmetastatic thyroid tumors. Across the study: The comparison covered peripheral blood and tumor or nodule tissue in malignant and benign thyroid patients.

Nobody among the patients had been given any treatment before thyroid surgery. Germline V gene lookup returns CDR1 SGHRS and CDR2 YFSETQ. The CDR3 is made up of 14 amino acids. The ends were cut back, 0 bases at V and 5 bases at J, with 9 bases in the middle. This clone was seen repeatedly, ten times or more. TCRdb re-called the PCR reads with MiXCR. The table lists some 16,000 clones, roughly 26% of them singletons, with about 12% in the top ten. The gene calls are TRBV5-1 and TRBJ2-1, with unresolved D. The clonotype comes from a male donor with papillary thyroid cancer or a benign thyroid nodule (not recorded which). Some clones in this sample may be carry-over from other donors' samples. The sequenced sample consisted of tumor tissue. Here the CDR3 reads CASSLEYLNNEQFF. The CDR3 DNA follows: TGCGCCAGCAGCTTGGAGTACCTAAACAATGAGCAGTTCTTC.